This T cell receptor beta chain came from a study of T-cell reconstitution after alpha-beta-depleted transplantation in children. This clonotype was counted a single time. Researchers prepared the TCRbeta library using unique molecular identifiers, the study reports. A single record per CDR3 protein comes from TCRdb applying MiXCR to the PCR reads. The repertoire holds about 540,000 distinct CDR3 sequences, with about 17% as singletons. Germline assignment: CDR1 GTSNPN and CDR2 SVGIG (reference sequence). V lost 8 bases and J 7 bases, leaving 20 bases between the germline ends. The CDR3 is 13 residues long.

The chain combines TRBV30 with TRBJ2-5; a possible D gene is TRBD2 (5 bases). The source material was PBMCs from the stem cell graft donor, sampled from the stem cell graft. The sequence was collected from a human donor who donated a stem cell graft to a child with acute lymphoblastic leukemia. DNA for the CDR3: TGTGCCGCCGGACCCGACCCGAGCGGGACCCAGTACTTC. As protein: CAAGPDPSGTQYF.